These 2 T cell receptor beta chains share one sample of origin, sequenced in a study of blood T cell repertoires in COVID-19. TCRdb's copy holds only in-frame clones and misses some; the assay was immunoSEQ multiplex PCR. The profile shows about 270,000 clones, roughly nine tenths of them singletons. The sequenced material came from PBMCs or T cells enriched from blood (not recorded which). The receptors were sampled from a woman under 30 who had recovered from COVID-19.

The chain couples TRBV18 to TRBJ1-4; TRBD1 matches 7 bases. The CDR3 consists of 13 residues. Germline loops: CDR1 KGHSH, CDR2 LQKENI. V lost 4 bases to trimming and J lost 4 bases; unmatched junction nucleotides: 0. CDR3 in amino acids: CASSRQGNEKLFF. CDR3 coding DNA: TGTGCCAGCTCACGACAGGGTAATGAAAAACTGTTTTTT.

The chain is built from TRBV6-5 and TRBJ2-7; 8 bases are a match to TRBD1. The CDR3 extends over 14 amino acids. From germline, CDR1 is MNHEY and CDR2 SVGAGI. The J segment lost 4 bases and the V segment lost 6 bases, leaving 8 bases of the junction unmatched. In DNA form, the CDR3 reads TGTGCCAGCAGAACAGGGGGGAGGTCTTACGAGCAGTACTTC. This gives the protein CASRTGGRSYEQYF.